This record looks at one T cell receptor (beta chain) sequence and its context. This record comes from a study of blood T cell repertoires in COVID-19. Turning to the study itself: Collection of acute and convalescent COVID-19 samples took place in the United States, Italy and Spain. T cells, B-cell-depleted T cells, or PBMCs supplied cDNA or gDNA.

Original processing methods: Amplified reference gene primers provided the basis for estimating nucleated cell counts. The data were produced by immunoSEQ multiplex PCR, yet TCRdb's version contains in-frame clones alone and is incomplete. For V, J and clone size, that table is used; D and trimming come from the DNA. The repertoire holds approximately 250,000 clones, with about nine tenths as singletons. The receptor was derived from a man aged 30 to 45 who had recovered from COVID-19. Sequenced input: peripheral blood.

The CDR3 DNA is TGTGCCACCAGCAGAGATGTTGGACAAGGCGATGGCTACACCTTC. Residues: CATSRDVGQGDGYTF. This chain links TRBV15 with TRBJ1-2, with D possibly matching TRBD1 (5 bases). The CDR3 is 15 amino acids. Germline CDR1 LNHNV, CDR2 YYDKDF (reference sequence). V gave up 0 bases and J gave up 6 bases, with 14 bases separating them.